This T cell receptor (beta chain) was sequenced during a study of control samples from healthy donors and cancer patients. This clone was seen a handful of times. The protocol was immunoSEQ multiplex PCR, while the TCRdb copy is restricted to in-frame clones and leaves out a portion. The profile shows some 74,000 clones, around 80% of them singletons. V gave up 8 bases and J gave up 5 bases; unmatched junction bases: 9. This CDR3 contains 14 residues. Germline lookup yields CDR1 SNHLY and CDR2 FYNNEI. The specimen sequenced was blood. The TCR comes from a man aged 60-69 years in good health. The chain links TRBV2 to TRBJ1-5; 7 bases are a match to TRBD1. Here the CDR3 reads CASRSDRVDQPQHF. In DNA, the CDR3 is TGTGCCAGCCGATCCGACAGGGTGGATCAGCCCCAGCATTTT.